This TCR beta chain was sequenced during a study of T-cell memory formation after mild COVID-19. At the level of the study: Each donor largely had its own TCR clusters.

With 3 bases clipped from V and 5 bases from J, the junction kept 11 bases outside the gene matches. The CDR3 contains 16 residues. TCRdb ran MiXCR on the 5' RACE reads and lists one entry per CDR3 protein. The data contain under 400,000 distinct CDR3 sequences, 25% to 30% of them singletons. The chain carries TRBV12-3 or TRBV12-4 and TRBJ2-7; 9 nucleotides match TRBD1. Source material: PBMCs or a T cell subset sorted from them (not recorded which). This TCR was sampled from an adult woman who had mild COVID-19 (a few samples of this study predate the infection). Cell type and time point are not known. Here the CDR3 reads CASSFLVWTGAHEQYF. CDR3 DNA sequence: TGTGCCAGCAGTTTCTTGGTGTGGACAGGGGCTCACGAGCAGTACTTC.